This T cell receptor (beta chain) was recorded in a study of glioma-infiltrating T cells after dendritic cell vaccination. Across the whole study: Three intradermal dendritic cell vaccine injections were given every two weeks. The study, taken as a whole, reports: Survival was not directly related to TCR clonality in these patients.

Blood PBMC samples: pre-vaccination, two weeks post third vaccination, and at tumor progression. Germline CDR1 SGHRS, CDR2 YFSETQ. The V gene end was trimmed by 3 bases and the J gene end by 2 bases; junction bases not matched to a gene: 6. CDR3 size: 15 residues. The PCR used 60 V beta and 13 J beta primers. The assay was immunoSEQ multiplex PCR, and TCRdb's table has in-frame clones only and misses some. The table shows about 92,000 clones, with approximately 84% occurring only once. The sample holds a few counts of this clone. Its specificity is not known. The sequencing here drew on blood, taken before dendritic cell vaccination. This sequence joins TRBV5-1 and TRBJ2-5, with 8 bases fitting TRBD2. The sequence was obtained from a human donor with glioblastoma. This CDR3 is CASSSGGGLQETQYF. The CDR3 DNA is TGCGCCAGCAGCTCCGGGGGGGGGCTGCAAGAGACCCAGTACTTC.